This passage covers 21 T cell receptor beta chains from one sample sequenced in a study of T cell repertoires in cytomegalovirus infection. The antigens of these receptors remain unknown. Via MiXCR, TCRdb re-called the reads, giving one row per CDR3 protein. The table lists roughly 500,000 distinct CDR3 sequences, 40% to 50% of them singletons. The starting material was cultured PBMCs, obtained from culture after CMV antigen stimulation. The receptor source for this set is a human donor in good health (CMV status not recorded). Some clones in this sample may be carry-over from other donors' samples.

V is TRBV7-4 and J is TRBJ2-1, with 11 bases identical to TRBD2. Germline V gene data show CDR1 as SGHVT and CDR2 as SQSDAQ. V lost 3 bases and J lost 14; bases outside the gene matches: 12. The CDR3 has 15 amino acids. DNA for the CDR3: TGTGCCAGCAGCTTTACCTTACTAGGGACTAGCGGCAAGTTCTTC. This codes for CASSFTLLGTSGKFF.

This clonotype was seen a few times. This chain connects TRBV20-1 to TRBJ2-3; no firm D call. The germline V gene encodes CDR1 DFQATT and CDR2 SNEGSKA (reference sequence). Trimming removed 6 bases at V and 5 bases at J, with 9 bases between. This CDR3 contains 11 residues. CDR3 nucleotide sequence: TGCAGTGCGCCCAGGCAAGATACGCAGTATTTT. Amino acids: CSAPRQDTQYF.

The rearrangement uses TRBV6-5 and TRBJ1-2; D is possibly TRBD1 (6 bases). Germline assignment: CDR1 MNHEY and CDR2 SVGAGI. The CDR3 covers 12 residues. Trimming shortened V by 10 bases and J by 2 bases, and 11 bases separated the two germline ends. CDR3 protein: CATRGPNYGYTF. The DNA for the CDR3 is TGTGCCACCCGGGGGCCGAACTATGGCTACACCTTC.

This clonotype turned up a few times. The chain couples TRBV4-1 to TRBJ2-1; 7 positions match TRBD2. CDR1 MGHRA and CDR2 YSYEKL come from the germline V gene. Unmatched junction bases numbered 5, after V lost 4 bases and J lost 2 bases. This CDR3 spans 15 amino acids. CDR3 amino acids: CASSRPAGTYNEQFF. CDR3 DNA: TGCGCCAGCAGCCGGCCAGCGGGAACCTACAATGAGCAGTTCTTC.

This clonotype was seen more than once but under ten times. This sequence joins TRBV18 and TRBJ2-7; perhaps TRBD1 as D (6 bases). V lost 6 bases and J lost 2, with 11 bases in between. Germline values: CDR1 KGHSH, CDR2 LQKENI. The CDR3 consists of 13 residues. The CDR3 nucleotides are TGTGCCAGCTCGAACAACAGGGCCTACGAGCAGTACTTC. Translation gives CASSNNRAYEQYF.

The V and J genes are TRBV6-5 and TRBJ2-3; 9 bases align to TRBD2. V shed 2 bases and J 0 bases; nucleotides not matched to a gene: 9. CDR1 and CDR2 (germline): MNHEY, SVGAGI. This CDR3 is built from 18 residues. The DNA for the CDR3 is TGTGCCAGCAGTTACCGGGGCGGGAGGGCCGGAAGCACAGATACGCAGTATTTT. Translation: CASSYRGGRAGSTDTQYF.

The V call is TRBV3-1, the J call TRBJ2-3; no clear D. Germline assignment: CDR1 LGHDT and CDR2 YNNKEL (reference sequence). Trimming left V 0 bases short and J 4 bases short, with 5 bases between. The CDR3 runs 13 residues. The CDR3 here is CASSQDQADTQYF. The DNA of the CDR3 is TGTGCCAGCAGCCAAGATCAGGCAGATACGCAGTATTTT.

This clonotype showed up just a few times. The J gene is TRBJ2-7, the V gene TRBV7-2, with D unclear. V lost 5 bases, J lost 2 bases, and 7 bases lay in between. CDR1 is SGHTA and CDR2 is FQGNSA in the germline V gene. The CDR3 is 12 amino acids. This CDR3 is CASSIQAYEQYF. The CDR3 coding sequence is TGTGCCAGCAGCATCCAGGCCTACGAGCAGTACTTC.

This clonotype was observed a few times. This chain connects TRBV7-2 to TRBJ2-3; 8 bases fit TRBD2. V gave up 1 base and J gave up 2 bases; unmatched junction bases: 5. Germline assignment: CDR1 SGHTA and CDR2 FQGNSA. The CDR3 totals 16 residues. This CDR3 reads CASSLGGGRSTDTQYF. In DNA, the CDR3 is TGTGCCAGCAGCTTAGGCGGCGGGAGGTCCACAGATACGCAGTATTTT.

This clonotype was observed once. V and J are TRBV6-2 or TRBV6-3 and TRBJ2-1; TRBD1 might be the D (5 bases). V shed 2 bases and J shed 8 bases, with 22 bases lying between them. The CDR3 covers 17 residues. Germline values: CDR1 MNHEY, CDR2 SVGEGT. CDR3 DNA: TGTGCCAGCAGTTACAGGGGTGTAAAAAGTCGCACGGATGAGCAGTTCTTC. It translates to CASSYRGVKSRTDEQFF.

V gene TRBV7-6 combines with J gene TRBJ2-7; no clear D gene. CDR1 and CDR2 (germline): SGHVS, FNYEAQ. CDR3 size: 14 residues. V was trimmed by 4 bases and J by 2 bases, leaving 12 bases between them. CDR3 loop: CASSSTRLTYEQYF. CDR3 nucleotides: TGTGCCAGCAGCTCTACCAGACTTACCTACGAGCAGTACTTC. The full variable domain, in which reference TRBV7-6 and TRBJ2-7 provide the parts outside the CDR3, is GAGVSQSPRYKVTKRGQDVALRCDPISGHVSLYWYRQALGQGPEFLTYFNYEAQQDKSGLPNDRFSAERPEGSISTLTIQRTEQRDSAMYRCASSSTRLTYEQYFGPGTRLTVT.

This chain joins TRBV7-2 and TRBJ2-7; D unresolved. The CDR3 loop spans 13 amino acids. V lost 5 bases, J lost 6 bases, and 14 bases lay in between. CDR1 is SGHTA, CDR2 FQGNSA, per germline. CDR3 sequence (DNA): TGTGCCAGCAGCCCCCGCCTGGCCCGCGAGCAGTACTTC. Translating it yields CASSPRLAREQYF.

This chain connects TRBV5-1 to TRBJ2-1; D call uncertain. V was trimmed by 6 bases and J by 4 bases, leaving 8 bases between them. The CDR3 consists of 12 residues. CDR1 and CDR2 from the germline V gene are SGHRS and YFSETQ. CDR3 protein: CASTSEYNEQFF. CDR3 sequence (DNA): TGCGCCAGCACTTCCGAATACAATGAGCAGTTCTTC.

This clonotype was found a few times. The CDR3 nucleotides are TGTGCCAGCAGTCTTCGGGGACTAGCGGGGATGTTTTCTAGCTCCTACAATGAGCAGTTCTTC. Its translation is CASSLRGLAGMFSSSYNEQFF. This chain links TRBV2 with TRBJ2-1, with 13 bases matching TRBD2. CDR3 length: 21 amino acids. The germline gives CDR1 SNHLY, CDR2 FYNNEI. V lost 5 bases to trimming and J lost 0 bases; unmatched junction nucleotides: 16.

The V gene is TRBV19, the J gene TRBJ2-3, with D perhaps TRBD2 (5 bases). This CDR3 contains 14 residues. Trimming removed 2 bases at V and 8 bases at J, with 14 bases between. Germline V gene sequence: CDR1 LNHDA, CDR2 SQIVND (reference sequence). CDR3 bases: TGTGCCAGTAGTATAAGGGTTCGGGAAGGTACGCAGTATTTT. As protein: CASSIRVREGTQYF.

V is TRBV6-1 and J is TRBJ2-7, with TRBD1 identical over 10 bases. Germline V gene sequence: CDR1 MNHNS, CDR2 SASEGT. The CDR3 covers 13 residues. V lost 8 bases, J lost 2 bases, and 3 bases stayed unmatched. DNA for the CDR3: TGTGCCAGCGGGGACAGGGGCCCCTACGAGCAGTACTTC. Translated, it gives CASGDRGPYEQYF.

The rearrangement joins TRBV29-1 to TRBJ2-1, with 7 bases lining up with TRBD1. CDR1 and CDR2 (germline): SQVTM, ANQGSEA. This CDR3 has 14 amino acids. After removal of 4 bases from V and 3 bases from J, the junction contained 6 bases not matched to a gene. The CDR3 spells CSVAWDSYYNEQFF. CDR3 nucleotide sequence: TGCAGCGTTGCATGGGACAGCTACTACAATGAGCAGTTCTTC.

This clonotype was counted only a few times. The chain employs TRBV7-6 and TRBJ2-2; D uncertain. The CDR3 consists of 12 residues. Germline values: CDR1 SGHVS, CDR2 FNYEAQ. Trimming pared 8 bases from V and 6 bases from J, leaving 10 bases between. The CDR3 loop is CASLRGPGELFF. CDR3 in DNA: TGTGCCAGCCTGAGAGGACCCGGGGAGCTGTTTTTT. The full variable domain, with the rest looked up from reference TRBV7-6 and TRBJ2-2, is GAGVSQSPRYKVTKRGQDVALRCDPISGHVSLYWYRQALGQGPEFLTYFNYEAQQDKSGLPNDRFSAERPEGSISTLTIQRTEQRDSAMYRCASLRGPGELFFGEGSRLTVL.

The table lists this clonotype with a few counts. The DNA of the CDR3 is TGTGCCAGCAGCCGTCAGGAAAATGAAAAACTGTTTTTT. The encoded protein is CASSRQENEKLFF. This chain uses TRBV7-2 with TRBJ1-4; D gene ambiguous. This CDR3 contains 13 residues. Germline V gene lookup returns CDR1 SGHTA and CDR2 FQGNSA. Trimming pared 5 bases from V and 5 bases from J, leaving 9 bases between. Full variable domain (remainder filled in from reference TRBV7-2 and TRBJ1-4): GAGVSQSPSNKVTEKGKDVELRCDPISGHTALYWYRQSLGQGLEFLIYFQGNSAPDKSGLPSDRFSAERTGGSVSTLTIQRTQQEDSAVYLCASSRQENEKLFFGSGTQLSVL.

In its sample, this clonotype was seen a few times. V and J are TRBV6-2 or TRBV6-3 and TRBJ2-4, with D maybe TRBD2 (6 bases). V was clipped by 6 bases and J by 9 bases, with 21 bases between them. The CDR3 contains 15 residues. The germline gives CDR1 MNHEY, CDR2 SVGEGT. CDR3 protein: CASSPTGTQSLIQYF. In nucleotides, the CDR3 is TGTGCCAGCAGCCCTACCGGGACTCAGTCCCTCATTCAGTACTTC.

In its sample, this clonotype was seen a few times. The chain links TRBV11-3 to TRBJ2-1, with 7 bases that match TRBD2. Unmatched junction bases numbered 16, after V lost 10 bases and J lost 7 bases. This CDR3 is 15 amino acids long. CDR1 is SGHNT, CDR2 YENEEA, per germline. The CDR3 region has the DNA TGTGCCACCCCGGGGAGGAGCGGGATGGGGAATGAGCAGTTCTTC. Its translation is CATPGRSGMGNEQFF. The variable domain in full, completed from reference TRBV11-3 and TRBJ2-1, reads EAGVVQSPRYKIIEKKQPVAFWCNPISGHNTLYWYLQNLGQGPELLIRYENEEAVDDSQLPKDRFSAERLKGVDSTLKIQPAELGDSAVYLCATPGRSGMGNEQFFGPGTRLTVL.